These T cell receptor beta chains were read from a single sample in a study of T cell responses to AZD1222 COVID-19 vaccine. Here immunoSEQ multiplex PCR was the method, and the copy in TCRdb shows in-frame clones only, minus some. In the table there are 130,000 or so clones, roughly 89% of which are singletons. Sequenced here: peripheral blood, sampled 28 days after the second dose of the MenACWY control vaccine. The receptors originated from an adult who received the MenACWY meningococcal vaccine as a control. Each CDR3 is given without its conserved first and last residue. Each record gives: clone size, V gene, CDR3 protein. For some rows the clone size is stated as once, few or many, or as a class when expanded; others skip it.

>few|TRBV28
ASSRGLGTEAF
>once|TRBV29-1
SVEGRQGGTSGKKEQY
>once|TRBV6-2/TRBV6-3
ASSLTGLYEQY
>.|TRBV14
ASSQDLVATRPGGSQY
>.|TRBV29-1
SVDRTGRTEAF
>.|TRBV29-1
SVDTANYGYT
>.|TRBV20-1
SGREIGEQY
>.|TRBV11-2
ASSLGQKAF
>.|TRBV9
ASSSGGYNEQF
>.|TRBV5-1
ASSLNPAGGGPDTQY
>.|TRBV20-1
SASPGDEKLF
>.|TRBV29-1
SPYSGGETQY
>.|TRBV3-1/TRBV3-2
ASSQGRTSGLKTQY
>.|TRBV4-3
ASSQEGLAGYTGELF
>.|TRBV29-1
SVGHGQDNEQF
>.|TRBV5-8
ASSSWTSGNEQF
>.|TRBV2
ASSRRASGGFHEQF
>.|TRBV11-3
ASSPSGRGYNEQF
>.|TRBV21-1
ASSKGRGTTDTQY
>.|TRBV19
ASTEVGGSNQPQH
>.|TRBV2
ASSEGSQETQY
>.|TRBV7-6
ASSLVISGGAYQETQY
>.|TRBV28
ASSGYEQY
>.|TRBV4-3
ASSHEGARETQY
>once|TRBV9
ASSRSGVAGGNTGELF
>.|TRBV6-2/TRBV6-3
ASSASGGFSNQPQH
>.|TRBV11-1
ASSQGTGNQPQH
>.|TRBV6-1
ASSEAHSAYEQY
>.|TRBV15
ATSRDHARGEQY
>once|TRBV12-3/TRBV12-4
ASSLTGGGGYT
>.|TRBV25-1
ASSEDYSNQPQH
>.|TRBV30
AWGKTGSTEAF
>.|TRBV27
ASKLGRSSYNEQF
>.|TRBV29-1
SAGQPAGGIHIQY
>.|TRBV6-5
ASRAPGSGNTEAF
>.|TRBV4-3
ASSQDFSTYEQY
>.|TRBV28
ASRRSLWGAPNNQPQH
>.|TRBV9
ASSVGLGTSVNTGELF
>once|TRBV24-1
ATSMGKRWGDQETQY
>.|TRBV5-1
ASRVAGVHSQETQY
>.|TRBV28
ASSSPYGNIY
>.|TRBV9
ASSASDTQY
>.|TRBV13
ASSPAGGMSPLH
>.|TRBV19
ASSTDRGLDTQY
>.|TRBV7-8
ASSFRTSGGNTGELF
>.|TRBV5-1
ASSFQGQVQETQY
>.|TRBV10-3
AINSGGGYT
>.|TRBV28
ASSLMPLGMYSYEQY
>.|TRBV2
ASSMDRGNPGELF
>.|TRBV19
ASSIASRFDETGHFFRGPQH
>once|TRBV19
ASSSPTGGGSPLH
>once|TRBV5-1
ASSLPGAHGEKLF